Below, 10 T cell receptor beta chains from the same sample are listed, as sequenced in a study of breast tumors, draining lymph nodes, adjacent tissues. Each CDR3 protein is one row after TCRdb ran MiXCR on the multiplex PCR reads. Of some 14,000 distinct CDR3 sequences in the sample, around 58% were seen once. Sequenced sample: tumor-adjacent breast tissue. These receptors originate from a female donor with breast cancer. Some clones in this sample may be carry-over from other donors' samples.

The chain recombines TRBV27 with TRBJ2-6; D tentatively reads TRBD1 or TRBD2 (5 bases each). Germline assignment: CDR1 MNHEY and CDR2 SMNVEV (reference sequence). Trimming took off 6 bases at V and 0 bases at J, with 15 bases between the two ends. This CDR3 has 17 amino acids. The CDR3 nucleotides read TGTGCCAGCAGCTCCCCCGGGACCGGCTCTGGGGCCAACGTCCTGACTTTC. This sequence encodes CASSSPGTGSGANVLTF.

The chain is built from TRBV7-9 and TRBJ1-1; D might be TRBD1 (6 bases). The CDR3 consists of 12 residues. Germline V CDR1 and CDR2: SEHNR, FQNEAQ (reference sequence). The V gene lost 2 bases and the J gene lost 11 bases, with 12 bases spanning the gap. The CDR3, as DNA: TGTGCCAGCAGCTTATCGACAACAGGGGCTTTCTTT. It encodes CASSLSTTGAFF.

At least ten counts were recorded for this clonotype. The J gene is TRBJ2-5, the V gene TRBV6-2 or TRBV6-3; TRBD2 matches at 13 bases. Germline assignment: CDR1 MNHEY and CDR2 SVGEGT. V shed 7 bases, J shed 5 bases, and the junction held 7 bases outside the gene matches. The CDR3 covers 15 residues. The CDR3 nucleotides are TGTGCCAGCACCGAACCGGGACTAGCGGGGGAGACCCAGTACTTC. It encodes CASTEPGLAGETQYF.

This chain connects TRBV20-1 to TRBJ2-3; 12 nucleotides agree with TRBD2. The CDR3 is 16 amino acids. CDR1 and CDR2 from the germline V gene are DFQATT and SNEGSKA (reference sequence). J lost 8 bases, V lost 1 base, and 10 bases had no gene match. The CDR3 region is CSARVLAGGFEVTQYF. The CDR3 DNA reads as TGCAGTGCTAGAGTTCTAGCGGGAGGGTTTGAGGTTACGCAGTATTTT.

The chain joins TRBV11-2 to TRBJ2-7; the match to TRBD2 covers 12 bases. The V gene's germline CDR1 is SGHAT and CDR2 FQNNGV. V trimming: 0 bases; J trimming: 4 bases; junction bases outside the gene matches: 7. This CDR3 has 17 residues. CDR3 region: CASSLEPTSGRFYEQYF. The CDR3 region has the DNA TGTGCCAGCAGCTTAGAGCCGACTAGCGGGAGATTTTACGAGCAGTACTTC.

This clonotype came up once. This chain connects TRBV12-3 or TRBV12-4 to TRBJ2-4, with unresolved D. The V gene lost 8 bases and the J gene lost 0 bases, with 17 bases spanning the gap. The CDR3 covers 16 residues. The DNA of the CDR3 is TGTGCCAGCGGCTTCGAGCCGAACCTAGCCAAAAACATTCAGTACTTC. Translation gives CASGFEPNLAKNIQYF.

By sample share, this clonotype is medium-sized. This chain uses TRBV7-9 with TRBJ2-7; no firm D call. V shed 0 bases and J shed 1 base, with 13 bases lying between them. Germline lookup yields CDR1 SEHNR and CDR2 FQNEAQ (reference sequence). The CDR3 is 16 residues long. The CDR3 here is CASSLALSPASYEQYF. The CDR3, as DNA: TGTGCCAGCAGCTTAGCTTTGTCACCAGCGTCCTACGAGCAGTACTTC.

This clonotype was seen at least ten times. The chain couples TRBV27 to TRBJ2-1, with D unresolved. Trimming cost V 4 bases and J 0 bases, with 7 bases left between them. This CDR3 has 14 amino acids. The germline V gene encodes CDR1 MNHEY and CDR2 SMNVEV (reference sequence). The CDR3 bases are TGTGCCAGCAGTTACAGTTTCTCCTACAATGAGCAGTTCTTC. Translated: CASSYSFSYNEQFF.

The CDR3 DNA reads TGTGCCAGCAGCACGACGCCAGCGGAGGACTTTCGAAAGTACTTC. Its translation is CASSTTPAEDFRKYF. The V call is TRBV11-2, the J call TRBJ2-5; possibly TRBD2 for D (5 bases). Germline V gene lookup returns CDR1 SGHAT and CDR2 FQNNGV. CDR3 length: 15 amino acids. Trimming stripped 5 bases from V and 12 bases from J, with 25 bases between.

This clonotype was detected ten times or more. The chain joins TRBV9 to TRBJ2-1, with 7 bases lining up with TRBD1. Germline trimming cut 4 bases from V and 4 bases from J; bases unmatched to any gene: 2. CDR3 length: 13 residues. Germline loops: CDR1 SGDLS, CDR2 YYNGEE. The CDR3 sequence is CASSTGQYNEQFF. CDR3 bases: TGTGCCAGCAGCACGGGACAGTACAATGAGCAGTTCTTC.